This T cell receptor beta chain was sequenced in a study of cytomegalovirus exposure and HLA in healthy donors. Study findings and constraints: Cytomegalovirus status was reportedly diagnosed by the classifier with high specificity and sensitivity. The majority of TCR sequences were rare, yet some public TCRs appeared in many donors.

Germline values: CDR1 SGHTA, CDR2 FQGTGA. V lost 8 bases to trimming and J lost 0 bases, with 8 bases between them. CDR3 length: 13 amino acids. On this clone: Its target is unknown.

60 Vbeta and 13 Jbeta primers were used in PCR. The protocol was immunoSEQ multiplex PCR, while the TCRdb copy is restricted to in-frame clones and leaves out a portion. This table has tens of thousands of clones, roughly 86% appearing once. Specimen: PBMCs. The receptor comes from a man aged 25-45 years in good health and CMV-seropositive. The chain is built from TRBV7-3 and TRBJ2-1, with TRBD1 as a possible D gene (6 bases). The CDR3 sequence: CASGDNSYNEQFF. Here the CDR3 DNA reads TGTGCCAGCGGGGACAACTCCTACAATGAGCAGTTCTTC.